This T cell receptor beta chain was recorded in a study of blood T cell repertoires in COVID-19. The wider study: Some COVID-19 samples were acute and others convalescent; all came from the United States, Italy and Spain.

The study assigned cohorts using participant-reported clinical history. The assay was immunoSEQ multiplex PCR, and TCRdb's table has in-frame clones only and misses some. This sample carries approximately 200,000 clones, roughly 85% of them seen once, and the ten largest clones take 10% to 12%. This CDR3 has 17 amino acids. Germline assignment: CDR1 LNHDA and CDR2 SQIVND (reference sequence). The V end lost 7 bases, the J end lost 5 bases, and 26 bases lay between the germline ends. The receptor's source is a man younger than 45 who had recovered from COVID-19. The sample consisted of PBMCs or T cells enriched from blood (not recorded which). This chain uses TRBV19 with TRBJ2-5; D possibly corresponds to TRBD2 (5 bases). The CDR3 nucleotides read TGTGCCAGTATTTCCCCCCCAACAGCGAGGGTTATTGAGACCCAGTACTTC. This gives the protein CASISPPTARVIETQYF.